This T cell receptor beta chain emerged from a study of CD8+ T cells in alopecia areata. Study findings and constraints: Sharing of TCRs across patients appeared less clear than in mice, possibly for HLA-related reasons.

Comments on this clone: What it binds is not known.

As the sequencing template, cDNA was produced by extracting RNA and reverse transcribing it. The repertoire was sequenced with immunoSEQ multiplex PCR; TCRdb's copy has only in-frame clones and lacks some. The repertoire includes 140,000 to 150,000 clones, approximately 50% of them detected once, and about 1% sits in the top ten. After removal of 7 bases from V and 1 base from J, the junction contained 6 bases not matched to a gene. Germline CDR1 SGHRS, CDR2 YFSETQ. CDR3 length: 15 amino acids. PBMCs served as the source from which CD4+ and CD8+ T cells were sorted. The V call is TRBV5-1, the J call TRBJ2-3; 10 bases line up with TRBD2. The clonotype was recovered from a human donor with alopecia areata. Sequencing used CD4+ T cells sorted from blood, obtained at week 0. CDR3 protein: CASSLAGARTDTQYF. The DNA of the CDR3 is TGCGCCAGCTCTCTAGCGGGAGCGCGCACAGATACGCAGTATTTT.